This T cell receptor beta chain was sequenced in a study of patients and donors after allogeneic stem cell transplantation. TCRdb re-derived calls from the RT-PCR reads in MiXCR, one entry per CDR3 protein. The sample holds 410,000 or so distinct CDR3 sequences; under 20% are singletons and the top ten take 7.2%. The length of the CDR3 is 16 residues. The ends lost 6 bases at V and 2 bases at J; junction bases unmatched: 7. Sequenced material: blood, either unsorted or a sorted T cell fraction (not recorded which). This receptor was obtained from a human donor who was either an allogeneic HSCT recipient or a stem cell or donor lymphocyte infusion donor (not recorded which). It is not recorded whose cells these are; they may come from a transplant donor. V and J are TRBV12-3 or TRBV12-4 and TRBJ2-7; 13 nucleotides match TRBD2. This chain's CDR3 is CASSRHGTSGTYEQYF. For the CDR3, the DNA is TGTGCCAGCAGCAGGCATGGGACTAGCGGGACCTACGAGCAGTACTTC.